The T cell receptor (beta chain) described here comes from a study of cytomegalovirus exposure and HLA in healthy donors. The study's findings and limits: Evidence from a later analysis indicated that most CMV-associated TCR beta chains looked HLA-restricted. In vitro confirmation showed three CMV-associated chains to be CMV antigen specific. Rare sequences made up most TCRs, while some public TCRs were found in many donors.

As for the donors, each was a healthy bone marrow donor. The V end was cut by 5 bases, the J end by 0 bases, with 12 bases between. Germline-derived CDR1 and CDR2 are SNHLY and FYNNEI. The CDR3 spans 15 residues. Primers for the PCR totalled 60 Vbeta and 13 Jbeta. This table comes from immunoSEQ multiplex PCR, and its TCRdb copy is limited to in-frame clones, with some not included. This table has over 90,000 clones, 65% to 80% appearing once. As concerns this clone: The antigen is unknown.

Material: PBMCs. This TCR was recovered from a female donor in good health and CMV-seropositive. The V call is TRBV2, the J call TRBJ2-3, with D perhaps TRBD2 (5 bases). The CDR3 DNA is TGTGCCAGCAGTATAAGAAGGGAGAGCACAGATACGCAGTATTTT. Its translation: CASSIRRESTDTQYF.